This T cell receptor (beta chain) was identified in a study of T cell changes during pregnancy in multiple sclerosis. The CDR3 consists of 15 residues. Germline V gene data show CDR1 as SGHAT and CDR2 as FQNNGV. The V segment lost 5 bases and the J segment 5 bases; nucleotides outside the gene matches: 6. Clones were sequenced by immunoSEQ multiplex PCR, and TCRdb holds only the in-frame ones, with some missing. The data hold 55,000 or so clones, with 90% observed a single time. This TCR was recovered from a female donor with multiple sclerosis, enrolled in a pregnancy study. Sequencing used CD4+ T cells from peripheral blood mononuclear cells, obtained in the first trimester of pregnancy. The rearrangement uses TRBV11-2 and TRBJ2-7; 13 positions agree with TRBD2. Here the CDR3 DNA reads TGTGCCAGCAGCCCAGGGACTAGCGGGACCGACGAGCAGTACTTC. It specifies CASSPGTSGTDEQYF. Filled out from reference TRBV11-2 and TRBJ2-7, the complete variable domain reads EAGVAQSPRYKIIEKRQSVAFWCNPISGHATLYWYQQILGQGPKLLIQFQNNGVVDDSQLPKDRFSAERLKGVDSTLKIQPAKLEDSAVYLCASSPGTSGTDEQYFGPGTRLTVT.